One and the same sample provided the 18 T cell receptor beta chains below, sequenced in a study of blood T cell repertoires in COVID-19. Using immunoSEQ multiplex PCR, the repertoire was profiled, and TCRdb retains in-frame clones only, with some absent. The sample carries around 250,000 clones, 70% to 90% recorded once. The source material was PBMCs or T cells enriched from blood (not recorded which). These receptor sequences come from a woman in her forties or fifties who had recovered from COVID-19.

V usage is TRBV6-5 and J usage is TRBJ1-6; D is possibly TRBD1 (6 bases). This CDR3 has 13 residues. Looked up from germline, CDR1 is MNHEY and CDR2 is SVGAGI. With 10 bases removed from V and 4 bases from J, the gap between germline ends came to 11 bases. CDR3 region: CATQRGYNSPLHF. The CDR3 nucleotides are TGTGCCACCCAAAGGGGGTATAATTCACCCCTCCACTTT.

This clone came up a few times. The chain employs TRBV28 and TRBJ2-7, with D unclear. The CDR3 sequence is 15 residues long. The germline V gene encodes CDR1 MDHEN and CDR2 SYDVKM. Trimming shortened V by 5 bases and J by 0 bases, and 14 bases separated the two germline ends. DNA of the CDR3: TGTGCCAGCAGTAGGTCCAGCGCCCTCTCCTACGAGCAGTACTTC. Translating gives CASSRSSALSYEQYF.

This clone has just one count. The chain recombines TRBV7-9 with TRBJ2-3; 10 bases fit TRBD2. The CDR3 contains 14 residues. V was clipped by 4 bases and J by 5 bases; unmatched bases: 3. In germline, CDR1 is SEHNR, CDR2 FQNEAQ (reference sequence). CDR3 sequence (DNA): TGTGCCAGCAGCTGGCGGACTAGCGGAGATACGCAGTATTTT. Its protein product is CASSWRTSGDTQYF.

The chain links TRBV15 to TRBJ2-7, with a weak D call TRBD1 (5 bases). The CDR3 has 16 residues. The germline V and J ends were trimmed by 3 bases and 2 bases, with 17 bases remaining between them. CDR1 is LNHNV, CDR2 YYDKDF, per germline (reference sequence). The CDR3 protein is CATSRAASDSPYEQYF. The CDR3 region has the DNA TGTGCCACCAGCAGGGCCGCTAGTGACAGTCCCTACGAGCAGTACTTC.

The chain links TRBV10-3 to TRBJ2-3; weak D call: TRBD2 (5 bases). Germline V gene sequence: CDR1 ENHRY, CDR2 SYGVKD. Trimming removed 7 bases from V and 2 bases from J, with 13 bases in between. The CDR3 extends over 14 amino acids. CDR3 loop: CAIKPERYTDTQYF. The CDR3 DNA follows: TGTGCCATCAAGCCCGAGCGGTACACAGATACGCAGTATTTT.

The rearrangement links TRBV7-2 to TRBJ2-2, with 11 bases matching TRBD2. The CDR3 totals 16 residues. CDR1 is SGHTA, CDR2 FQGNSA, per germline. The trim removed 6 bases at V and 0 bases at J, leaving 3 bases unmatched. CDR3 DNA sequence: TGTGCCAGCAGGTTGGGACTAGCGGCGAACACCGGGGAGCTGTTTTTT. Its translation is CASRLGLAANTGELFF.

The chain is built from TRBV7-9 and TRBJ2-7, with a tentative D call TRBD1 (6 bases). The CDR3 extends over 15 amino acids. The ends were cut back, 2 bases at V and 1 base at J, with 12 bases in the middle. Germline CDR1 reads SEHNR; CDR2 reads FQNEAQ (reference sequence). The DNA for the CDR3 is TGTGCCAGCAGCTTAACTGGACAGAATTCCTACGAGCAGTACTTC. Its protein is CASSLTGQNSYEQYF. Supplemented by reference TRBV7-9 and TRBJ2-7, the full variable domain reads DTGVSQNPRHKITKRGQNVTFRCDPISEHNRLYWYRQTLGQGPEFLTYFQNEAQLEKSRLLSDRFSAERPKGSFSTLEIQRTEQGDSAMYLCASSLTGQNSYEQYFGPGTRLTVT.

The DNA for the CDR3 is TGTGCCAGCGAAAGAGATGGGACAGGGTCGAGTCCCCAGCATTTT. This codes for CASERDGTGSSPQHF. The V call is TRBV2, the J call TRBJ1-5; 9 nucleotides align to TRBD1. This CDR3 spans 15 amino acids. With V trimmed by 8 bases and J by 10 bases, 15 bases remained unmatched. The germline gives CDR1 SNHLY, CDR2 FYNNEI.

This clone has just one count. CDR3 residues: CASSFQLQLASTSPLHF. The DNA of the CDR3 is TGTGCCAGCAGCTTCCAACTTCAACTCGCCTCAACTTCACCCCTCCACTTT. The genes are TRBV11-2 and TRBJ1-6; D not resolved. The CDR3 loop spans 17 amino acids. V was pared by 3 bases and J by 9 bases, with 21 bases between. CDR1 SGHAT and CDR2 FQNNGV come from the germline V gene.

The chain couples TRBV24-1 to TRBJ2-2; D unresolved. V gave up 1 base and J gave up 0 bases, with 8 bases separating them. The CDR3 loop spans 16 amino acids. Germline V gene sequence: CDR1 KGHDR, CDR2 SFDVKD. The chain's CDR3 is CATSDFRVTNTGELFF. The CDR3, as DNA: TGTGCCACCAGTGATTTTCGGGTTACGAACACCGGGGAGCTGTTTTTT.

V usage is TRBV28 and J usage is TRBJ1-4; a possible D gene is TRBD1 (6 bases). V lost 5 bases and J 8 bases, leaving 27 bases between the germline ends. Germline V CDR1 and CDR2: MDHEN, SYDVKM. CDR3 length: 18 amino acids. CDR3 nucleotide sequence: TGTGCCAGCAGTACCAACGGGTGGGACCAGGGGATGGGAGAAAAACTGTTTTTT. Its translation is CASSTNGWDQGMGEKLFF.

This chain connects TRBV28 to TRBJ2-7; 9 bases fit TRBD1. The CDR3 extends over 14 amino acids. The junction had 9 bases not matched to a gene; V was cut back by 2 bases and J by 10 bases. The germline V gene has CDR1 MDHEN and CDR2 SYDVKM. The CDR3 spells CASSLPHRGRIQYF. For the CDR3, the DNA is TGTGCCAGCAGTTTACCCCACAGGGGGCGCATCCAGTACTTC.

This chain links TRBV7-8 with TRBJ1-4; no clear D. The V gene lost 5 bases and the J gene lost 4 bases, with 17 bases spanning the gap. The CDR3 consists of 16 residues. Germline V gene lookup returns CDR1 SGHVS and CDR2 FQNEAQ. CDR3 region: CASSNPRDTINEKLFF. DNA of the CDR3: TGTGCCAGCAGCAACCCCCGAGACACCATTAATGAAAAACTGTTTTTT. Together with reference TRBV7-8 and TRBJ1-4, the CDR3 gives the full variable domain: GAGVSQSPRYKVAKRGQDVALRCDPISGHVSLFWYQQALGQGPEFLTYFQNEAQLDKSGLPSDRFFAERPEGSVSTLKIQRTQQEDSAVYLCASSNPRDTINEKLFFGSGTQLSVL.

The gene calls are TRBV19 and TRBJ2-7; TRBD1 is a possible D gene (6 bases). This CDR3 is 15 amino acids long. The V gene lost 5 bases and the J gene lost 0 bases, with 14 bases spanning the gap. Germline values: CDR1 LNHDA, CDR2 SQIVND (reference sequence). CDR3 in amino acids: CASSVTGMGSYEQYF. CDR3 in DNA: TGTGCCAGTAGTGTAACAGGGATGGGCTCCTACGAGCAGTACTTC.

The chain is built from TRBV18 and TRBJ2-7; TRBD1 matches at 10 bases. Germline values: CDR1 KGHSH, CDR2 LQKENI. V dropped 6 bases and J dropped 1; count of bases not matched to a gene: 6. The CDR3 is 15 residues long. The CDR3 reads CASSQDRGRSYEQYF. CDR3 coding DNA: TGTGCCAGCTCCCAAGACAGGGGGCGATCCTACGAGCAGTACTTC.

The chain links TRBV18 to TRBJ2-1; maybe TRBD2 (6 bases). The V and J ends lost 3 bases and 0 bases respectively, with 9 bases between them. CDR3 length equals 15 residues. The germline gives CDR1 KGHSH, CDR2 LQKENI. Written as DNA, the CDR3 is TGTGCCAGCTCACCGATGGGGGGCTCCTACAATGAGCAGTTCTTC. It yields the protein CASSPMGGSYNEQFF.

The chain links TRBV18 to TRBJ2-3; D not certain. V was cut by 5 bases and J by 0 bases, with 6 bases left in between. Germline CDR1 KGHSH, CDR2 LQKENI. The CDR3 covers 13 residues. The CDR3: CASSVASTDTQYF. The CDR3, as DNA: TGTGCCAGCTCAGTAGCTAGCACAGATACGCAGTATTTT.

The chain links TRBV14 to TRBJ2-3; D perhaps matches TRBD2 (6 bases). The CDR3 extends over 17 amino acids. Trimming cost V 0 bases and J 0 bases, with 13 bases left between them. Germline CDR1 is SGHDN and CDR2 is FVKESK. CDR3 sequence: CASSQETGLRSTDTQYF. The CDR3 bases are TGTGCCAGCAGCCAAGAGACGGGACTTCGTAGCACAGATACGCAGTATTTT.